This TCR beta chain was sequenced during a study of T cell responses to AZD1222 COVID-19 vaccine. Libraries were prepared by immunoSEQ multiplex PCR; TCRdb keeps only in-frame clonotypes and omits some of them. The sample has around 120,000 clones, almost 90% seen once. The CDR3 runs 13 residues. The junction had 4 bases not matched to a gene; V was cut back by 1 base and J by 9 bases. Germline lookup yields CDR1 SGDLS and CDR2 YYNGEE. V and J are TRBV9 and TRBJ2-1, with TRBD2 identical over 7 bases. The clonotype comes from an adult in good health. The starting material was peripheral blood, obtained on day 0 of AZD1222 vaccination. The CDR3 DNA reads TGTGCCAGCAGCGTACTAGCGGCCGGTGAGCAGTTCTTC. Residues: CASSVLAAGEQFF.